This TCR beta chain was recovered during a study of cytomegalovirus exposure and HLA in healthy donors. Using immunoSEQ multiplex PCR, the repertoire was profiled, and TCRdb retains in-frame clones only, with some absent. The sample comprises under 140,000 clones, approximately 88% of which are singletons, and 1.4% to 1.5% rests with the top ten. The sample consisted of PBMCs. The receptor was isolated from a woman aged 30 to 39 in good health and CMV-seropositive.

The CDR3 nucleotides are TGTGCCAGCAGCTTGACCCAGGGGAAGAACGAGCAGTACTTC. Encoded protein: CASSLTQGKNEQYF. This rearrangement joins TRBV6-6 to TRBJ2-7; maybe TRBD1 (6 bases). Germline CDR1 MNHNY, CDR2 SVGAGI (reference sequence). The CDR3 is 14 residues long. With 6 bases removed from V and 5 bases from J, the gap between germline ends came to 17 bases.